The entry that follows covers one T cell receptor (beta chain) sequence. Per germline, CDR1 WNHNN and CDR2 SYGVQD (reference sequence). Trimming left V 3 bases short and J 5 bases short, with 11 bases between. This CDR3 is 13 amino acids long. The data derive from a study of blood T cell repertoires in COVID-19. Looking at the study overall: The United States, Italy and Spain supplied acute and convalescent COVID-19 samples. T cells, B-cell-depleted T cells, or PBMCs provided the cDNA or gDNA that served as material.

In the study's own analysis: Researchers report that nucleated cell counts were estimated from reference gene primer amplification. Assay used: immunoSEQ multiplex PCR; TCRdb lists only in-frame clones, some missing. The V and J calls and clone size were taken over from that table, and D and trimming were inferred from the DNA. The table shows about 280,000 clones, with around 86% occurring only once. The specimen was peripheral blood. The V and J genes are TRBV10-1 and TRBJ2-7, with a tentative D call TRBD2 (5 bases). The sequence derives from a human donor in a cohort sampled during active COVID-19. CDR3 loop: CASSDAGLDEQYF. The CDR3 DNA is TGCGCCAGCAGTGATGCCGGACTTGACGAGCAGTACTTC.